This is a list of T cell receptor beta chains from one sample in a study of blood T cell repertoires in COVID-19. The protocol was immunoSEQ multiplex PCR, while the TCRdb copy is restricted to in-frame clones and leaves out a portion. The profile shows about 190,000 clones, under 90% of them singletons. The specimen was peripheral blood. All receptors derive from a middle-aged man with acute or convalescent COVID-19. The CDR3 runs from the conserved cysteine through the conserved F or W. D genes are given only for firm matches.

TRBV18	.	TRBJ2-3	TGTGCCAGCTCACCATCCTCGGGGTTCACAGATACGCAGTATTTT	CASSPSSGFTDTQYF
TRBV14	TRBD1	TRBJ1-4	TGTGCCAGCAGCTACAGGGGGCTAAGCGAAAAACTGTTTTTT	CASSYRGLSEKLFF
TRBV3-1/TRBV3-2	TRBD1	TRBJ2-6	TGTGCCAGCAGTCGTCACAGGGGGACGGGCTCTGGGGCCAACGTCCTGACTTTC	CASSRHRGTGSGANVLTF
TRBV7-9	.	TRBJ2-2	TGTGCCAGCAGCCAAGACAGAACCGGGGAGCTGTTTTTT	CASSQDRTGELFF
TRBV12-3/TRBV12-4	TRBD1	TRBJ2-7	TGTGCCAGCAGCCGGGGACAGTACTACGAGCAGTACTTC	CASSRGQYYEQYF
TRBV5-5	.	TRBJ2-7	TGTGCCAGCAGCGTGTCAGGGGTTCACTACGAGCAGTACTTC	CASSVSGVHYEQYF
TRBV6-2/TRBV6-3	TRBD1	TRBJ1-2	TGTGCCAGCAGTCTACGGGCAGGGGGTCGTGGCTACACCTTC	CASSLRAGGRGYTF
TRBV6-6	TRBD1	TRBJ2-3	TGTGCCAGCAGTTACGAAGGACAGGGGGGAGATACGCAGTATTTT	CASSYEGQGGDTQYF
TRBV7-9	TRBD1	TRBJ2-7	TGTGCCAGCAGCGACCGACAGGGCTCCTACGAGCAGTACTTC	CASSDRQGSYEQYF
TRBV6-4	.	TRBJ1-2	TGTGCCAGCAGTGATGGTGGAGGGATCGGCTACACCTTC	CASSDGGGIGYTF
TRBV6-5	.	TRBJ1-1	TGTGCCAGCAGTTACTCCCAGGCAAACACTGAAGCTTTCTTT	CASSYSQANTEAFF
TRBV12-3/TRBV12-4	.	TRBJ1-2	TGTGCCAGCAGCCTAGCGACCTATGGCTACACCTTC	CASSLATYGYTF
TRBV13	TRBD1	TRBJ1-1	TGTGCCAGCAGCTCTAGGGGTAATTCCGCGAGTACCGGGACAGGCGGCTTGAACACTGAAGCTTTCTTT	CASSSRGNSASTGTGGLNTEAFF
TRBV10-3	.	TRBJ1-3	TGTGCCATCAGTGATCGCCGAAGAACAGTCGGCTACACCATATATTTT	CAISDRRRTVGYTIYF
TRBV10-3	.	TRBJ1-3	TGTGCCATCATGGCAGGGGGAAACACCATATATTTT	CAIMAGGNTIYF
TRBV7-9	TRBD2	TRBJ2-5	TGTGCCAGCAGCTTAAGACTAGCGGAGAAAGAGACCCAGTACTTC	CASSLRLAEKETQYF
TRBV6-5	TRBD1	TRBJ2-4	TGTGCCAGCAGTTATACGGGACAGGGGGAGATCATTCAGTACTTC	CASSYTGQGEIIQYF